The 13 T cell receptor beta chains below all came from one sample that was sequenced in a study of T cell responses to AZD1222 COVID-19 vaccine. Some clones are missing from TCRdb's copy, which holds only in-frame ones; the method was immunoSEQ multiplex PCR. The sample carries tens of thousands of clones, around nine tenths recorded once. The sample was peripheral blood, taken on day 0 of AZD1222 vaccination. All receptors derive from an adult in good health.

CDR3 amino acids: CASSLGGSEPQHF. CDR3 nucleotides: TGCGCCAGCAGCTTGGGCGGTTCGGAGCCCCAGCATTTT. V usage is TRBV5-1 and J usage is TRBJ1-5; D is uncertain. Germline lookup yields CDR1 SGHRS and CDR2 YFSETQ. Between the trimmed V and J ends, which lost 0 bases and 8 bases, there was a span of 9 bases. The CDR3 runs to 13 residues.

CDR3 sequence (DNA): TGTGCCAGCAGTCTAAGGGGGGCCCCCCGCTACACCTTC. It translates to CASSLRGAPRYTF. The chain combines TRBV27 with TRBJ1-2, with TRBD1 as a possible D gene (6 bases). The germline CDR1 and CDR2 sequences are MNHEY and SMNVEV (reference sequence). V lost 5 bases and J lost 9, with 16 bases in between. The CDR3 has 13 residues.

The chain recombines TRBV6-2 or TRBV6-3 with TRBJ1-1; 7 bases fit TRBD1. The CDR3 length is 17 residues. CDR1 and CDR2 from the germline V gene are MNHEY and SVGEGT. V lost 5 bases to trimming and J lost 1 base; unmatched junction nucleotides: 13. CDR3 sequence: CASSNNRGNAGNTEAFF. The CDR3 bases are TGTGCCAGCAGTAACAACAGGGGCAACGCGGGGAACACTGAAGCTTTCTTT.

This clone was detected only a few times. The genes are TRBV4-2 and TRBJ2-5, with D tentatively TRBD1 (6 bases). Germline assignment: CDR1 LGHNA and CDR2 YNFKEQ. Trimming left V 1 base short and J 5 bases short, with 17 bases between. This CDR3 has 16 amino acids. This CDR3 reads CASSQAGVQGWETQYF. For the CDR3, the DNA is TGTGCCAGCAGCCAAGCTGGGGTACAGGGATGGGAGACCCAGTACTTC.

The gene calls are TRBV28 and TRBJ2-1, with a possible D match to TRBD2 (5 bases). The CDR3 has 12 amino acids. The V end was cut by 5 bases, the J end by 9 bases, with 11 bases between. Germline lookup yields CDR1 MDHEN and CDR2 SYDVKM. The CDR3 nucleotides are TGTGCCAGCAGTACAACTAGAGGTGAGCAGTTCTTC. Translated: CASSTTRGEQFF.

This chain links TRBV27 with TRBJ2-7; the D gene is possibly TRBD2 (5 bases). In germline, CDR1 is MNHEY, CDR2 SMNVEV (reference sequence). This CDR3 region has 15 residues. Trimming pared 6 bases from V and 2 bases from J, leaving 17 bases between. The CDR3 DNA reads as TGTGCCAGCAGCCAAAGGCTAGCCGGAACCTACGAGCAGTACTTC. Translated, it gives CASSQRLAGTYEQYF.

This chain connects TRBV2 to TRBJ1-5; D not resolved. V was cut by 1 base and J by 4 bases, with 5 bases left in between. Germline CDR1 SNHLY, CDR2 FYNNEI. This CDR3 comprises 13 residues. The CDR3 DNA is TGTGCCAGCAGTGAAGTACAGAATCAGCCCCAGCATTTT. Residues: CASSEVQNQPQHF.

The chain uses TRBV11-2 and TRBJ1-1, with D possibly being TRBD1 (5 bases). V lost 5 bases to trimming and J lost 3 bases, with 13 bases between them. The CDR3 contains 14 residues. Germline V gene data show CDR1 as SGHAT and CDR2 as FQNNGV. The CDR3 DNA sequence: TGTGCCAGCAGCCCGCGAAGGGGAGACACTGAAGCTTTCTTT. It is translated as CASSPRRGDTEAFF.

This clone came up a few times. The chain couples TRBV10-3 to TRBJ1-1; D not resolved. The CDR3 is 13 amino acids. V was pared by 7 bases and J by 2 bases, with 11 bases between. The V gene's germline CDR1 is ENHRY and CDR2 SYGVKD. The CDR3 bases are TGTGCCATCAACGGGGAGCCAAACACTGAAGCTTTCTTT. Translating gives CAINGEPNTEAFF.

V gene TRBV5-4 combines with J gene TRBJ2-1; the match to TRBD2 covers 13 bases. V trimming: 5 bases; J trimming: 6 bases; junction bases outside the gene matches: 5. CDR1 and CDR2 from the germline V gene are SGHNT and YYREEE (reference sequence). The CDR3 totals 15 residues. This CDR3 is CASRPGTSGANEQFF. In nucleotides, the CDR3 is TGTGCCAGCAGACCCGGGACTAGCGGGGCCAATGAGCAGTTCTTC.

The CDR3: CASTPGQRDNEQFF. The CDR3 DNA is TGTGCCAGCACCCCCGGGCAGCGGGACAATGAGCAGTTCTTC. V is TRBV9 and J is TRBJ2-1, with D possibly being TRBD2 (6 bases). Trimming cost V 6 bases and J 5 bases, with 15 bases left between them. The CDR3 is 14 residues long. CDR1 SGDLS and CDR2 YYNGEE come from the germline V gene.

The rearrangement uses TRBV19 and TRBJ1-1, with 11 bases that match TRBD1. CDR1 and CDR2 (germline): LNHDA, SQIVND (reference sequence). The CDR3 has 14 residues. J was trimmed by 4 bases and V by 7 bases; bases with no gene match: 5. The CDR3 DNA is TGTGCCAGTATTCCGGGACAGGGGGGCACTGAAGCTTTCTTT. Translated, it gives CASIPGQGGTEAFF.

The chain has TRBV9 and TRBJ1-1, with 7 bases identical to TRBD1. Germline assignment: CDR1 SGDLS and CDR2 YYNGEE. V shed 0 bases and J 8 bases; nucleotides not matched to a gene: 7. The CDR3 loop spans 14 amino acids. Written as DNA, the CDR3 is TGTGCCAGCAGCGTAGCCCCCTCAGGGGGGGAAGCTTTCTTT. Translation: CASSVAPSGGEAFF.